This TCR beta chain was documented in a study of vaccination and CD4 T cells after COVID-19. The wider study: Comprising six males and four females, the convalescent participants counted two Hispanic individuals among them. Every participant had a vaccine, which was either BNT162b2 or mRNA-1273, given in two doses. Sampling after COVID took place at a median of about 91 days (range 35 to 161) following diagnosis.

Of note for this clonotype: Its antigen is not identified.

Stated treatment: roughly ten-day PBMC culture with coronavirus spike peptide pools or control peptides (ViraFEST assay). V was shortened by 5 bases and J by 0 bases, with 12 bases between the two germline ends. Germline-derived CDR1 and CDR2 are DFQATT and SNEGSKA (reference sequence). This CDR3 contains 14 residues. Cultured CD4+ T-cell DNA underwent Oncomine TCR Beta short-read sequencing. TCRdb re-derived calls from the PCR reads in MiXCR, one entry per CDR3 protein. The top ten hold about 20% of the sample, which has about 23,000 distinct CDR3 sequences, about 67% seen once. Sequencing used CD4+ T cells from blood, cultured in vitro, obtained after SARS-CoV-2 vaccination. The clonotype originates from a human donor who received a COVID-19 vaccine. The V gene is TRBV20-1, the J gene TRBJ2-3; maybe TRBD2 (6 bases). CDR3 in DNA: TGCAGTGCTCCTGGGGGGACTAGCACAGATACGCAGTATTTT. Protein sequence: CSAPGGTSTDTQYF.